This passage covers 19 T cell receptor beta chains from one sample sequenced in a study of blood T cell repertoires in COVID-19. The repertoire was sequenced with immunoSEQ multiplex PCR; TCRdb's copy has only in-frame clones and lacks some. Among more than 150,000 clones, about 90% were seen once, and the ten largest hold about 3.9%. The sample was peripheral blood. Source of these receptors: a woman aged 70-85 years with acute or convalescent COVID-19.

The chain recombines TRBV6-6 with TRBJ2-7; possibly TRBD1 for D (7 bases). Germline lookup yields CDR1 MNHNY and CDR2 SVGAGI (reference sequence). CDR3 length: 14 residues. The V end lost 3 bases, the J end lost 3 bases, and 12 bases lay between the germline ends. The CDR3 is CASSYSRGDYEQYF. CDR3 in DNA: TGTGCCAGCAGTTATTCCAGGGGGGACTACGAGCAGTACTTC.

This clone was counted once. V usage is TRBV18 and J usage is TRBJ1-1; D remains ambiguous. CDR1 is KGHSH, CDR2 LQKENI, per germline. The CDR3 has 13 amino acids. Trimming pared 3 bases from V and 0 bases from J, leaving 5 bases between. The CDR3 loop is CASSPSMNTEAFF. The CDR3 DNA is TGTGCCAGCTCACCTTCCATGAACACTGAAGCTTTCTTT.

V usage is TRBV5-5 and J usage is TRBJ1-5; D is possibly TRBD1 (6 bases). CDR1 and CDR2 (germline): SGHKS, YYEKEE (reference sequence). V shed 1 base and J shed 4 bases, with 12 bases lying between them. The CDR3 contains 15 residues. The CDR3 loop is CASSLWQGLNQPQHF. CDR3 DNA: TGTGCCAGCAGCTTGTGGCAGGGGCTGAATCAGCCCCAGCATTTT.

The chain links TRBV2 to TRBJ1-2; 8 positions match TRBD1. Germline V gene sequence: CDR1 SNHLY, CDR2 FYNNEI. Trimming at V came to 3 bases and at J to 4 bases, leaving 4 bases not matched to a gene. CDR3 length equals 14 residues. DNA of the CDR3: TGTGCCAGCAGTGAGGCGACAGGGGCCTATGGCTACACCTTC. Translating gives CASSEATGAYGYTF.

This clone was counted once. The chain joins TRBV6-6 to TRBJ2-3, with 10 bases identical to TRBD1. The CDR3 is 17 residues long. V shed 5 bases, J shed 2 bases, and the junction held 10 bases outside the gene matches. CDR1 MNHNY and CDR2 SVGAGI come from the germline V gene (reference sequence). The CDR3 here is CASSPRDRGVNTDTQYF. The CDR3, as DNA: TGTGCCAGCAGTCCCAGGGACAGGGGAGTTAACACAGATACGCAGTATTTT.

V is TRBV20-1 and J is TRBJ2-3, with D possibly TRBD2 on 6 matching bases. Germline V gene lookup returns CDR1 DFQATT and CDR2 SNEGSKA (reference sequence). V lost 2 bases to trimming and J lost 10 bases, with 7 bases between them. This CDR3 spans 10 amino acids. In DNA form, the CDR3 reads TGCAGTGCTAGACGGGAGTCGCAGTATTTT. This gives the protein CSARRESQYF.

The V and J genes are TRBV5-1 and TRBJ2-7; 11 positions match TRBD1. V dropped 2 bases and J dropped 4; count of bases not matched to a gene: 5. The V gene's germline CDR1 is SGHRS and CDR2 YFSETQ. The CDR3 spans 15 residues. The CDR3, as DNA: TGCGCCAGCAGCTTTACTGGACAGGGGGCGTACGAGCAGTACTTC. Its translation is CASSFTGQGAYEQYF.

This rearrangement joins TRBV3-1 (or the pseudogene TRBV3-2) to TRBJ2-6; D possibly corresponds to TRBD2 (6 bases). Germline V CDR1 and CDR2: LGHDT, YNNKEL (reference sequence). Trimming removed 4 bases at V and 0 bases at J, with 13 bases between. The CDR3 loop spans 17 amino acids. This CDR3 reads CASSPLAPYSGANVLTF. The CDR3 DNA reads as TGTGCCAGCAGCCCACTAGCACCGTACTCTGGGGCCAACGTCCTGACTTTC.

The rearrangement links TRBV19 to TRBJ2-3; 9 bases match TRBD2. Germline values: CDR1 LNHDA, CDR2 SQIVND (reference sequence). The CDR3 is made up of 14 amino acids. The J segment lost 3 bases and the V segment lost 7 bases, leaving 5 bases of the junction unmatched. CDR3 sequence (DNA): TGTGCCAGTAACCTAGCGGGGTATACAGATACGCAGTATTTT. Residues: CASNLAGYTDTQYF.

The chain employs TRBV7-8 and TRBJ2-5; no clear D gene. V gave up 5 bases and J gave up 5 bases, with 9 bases separating them. The CDR3 has 12 amino acids. Germline CDR1 is SGHVS and CDR2 is FQNEAQ. In nucleotides, the CDR3 is TGTGCCAGCAGCACCACCGGGGAGACCCAGTACTTC. Amino acids: CASSTTGETQYF.

The V call is TRBV7-9, the J call TRBJ1-1, with 8 nucleotides matching TRBD1. Trimming took 3 bases from V and 4 from J; bases not matched to a gene: 1. This CDR3 region has 13 residues. Germline CDR1 and CDR2: SEHNR and FQNEAQ (reference sequence). The CDR3 nucleotides read TGTGCCAGCAGCTTCACAGGGGGCACTGAAGCTTTCTTT. Residues: CASSFTGGTEAFF.

On this clone: The junction departs from the called germline gene at one end, perhaps through a read error. This chain joins TRBV7-6 and TRBJ1-3; 10 bases are a match to TRBD1. Germline V gene lookup returns CDR1 SGHVS and CDR2 FNYEAQ. The CDR3 covers 17 residues. The CDR3 sequence: CASSPFGQGVSGTTIYF. CDR3 DNA: TGTGCCAGCAGCCCCTTCGGACAGGGGGTATCTGGAACCACCATATATTTT.

This clone was detected only once. The rearrangement links TRBV5-8 to TRBJ2-7, with TRBD1 identical over 9 bases. CDR1 is SGHTS and CDR2 is YDEGEE in the germline V gene. V was pared by 5 bases and J by 4 bases, with 10 bases of the junction left unmatched. CDR3 length equals 15 residues. The DNA of the CDR3 is TGTGCCAGCAGGAGTCCCGGGACAGGGAAGTACGAGCAGTACTTC. Translation gives CASRSPGTGKYEQYF.

The chain links TRBV5-1 to TRBJ2-2; a possible D gene is TRBD1 (6 bases). Deletions cut 4 bases from V and 0 bases from J, with 13 bases between. Germline V gene data show CDR1 as SGHRS and CDR2 as YFSETQ. The CDR3 sequence is 16 residues long. The chain's CDR3 is CASSPGTITNTGELFF. CDR3 DNA: TGCGCCAGCAGCCCCGGGACAATAACGAACACCGGGGAGCTGTTTTTT.

V and J are TRBV28 and TRBJ1-2; the D gene is possibly TRBD1 (6 bases). Deletions cut 5 bases from V and 4 bases from J, with 11 bases between. The V gene's germline CDR1 is MDHEN and CDR2 SYDVKM. The CDR3 is 13 amino acids. CDR3 loop: CASSPGVPYGYTF. Written as DNA, the CDR3 is TGTGCCAGCAGTCCAGGGGTCCCCTATGGCTACACCTTC.

This chain connects TRBV4-2 to TRBJ2-1; TRBD1 aligns across 10 bases. The CDR3 runs to 15 residues. Germline CDR1 is LGHNA and CDR2 is YNFKEQ. The junction had 6 bases not matched to a gene; V was cut back by 1 base and J by 9 bases. CDR3 region: CASSQAGTGVGEQFF. Written as DNA, the CDR3 is TGTGCCAGCAGCCAAGCCGGGACAGGGGTGGGTGAGCAGTTCTTC.

The chain couples TRBV2 to TRBJ1-1; unclear D gene. V was clipped by 6 bases and J by 0 bases, with 11 bases between them. The CDR3 has 14 amino acids. Germline V lookup: CDR1 SNHLY, CDR2 FYNNEI. The CDR3 is CASSPKTMNTEAFF. In DNA, the CDR3 is TGTGCCAGCAGCCCTAAGACTATGAACACTGAAGCTTTCTTT.

J is TRBJ1-1 and V is TRBV4-2, with TRBD1 matching over 11 bases. The junction had 3 bases not matched to a gene; V was cut back by 1 base and J by 5 bases. CDR1 LGHNA and CDR2 YNFKEQ come from the germline V gene. The CDR3 runs to 15 residues. CDR3 nucleotide sequence: TGTGCCAGCAGCCAAGGATGGGACAGGGGGACTGAAGCTTTCTTT. Translation gives CASSQGWDRGTEAFF.

The chain uses TRBV5-6 and TRBJ2-3; D perhaps matches TRBD2 (5 bases). Per the germline V gene, CDR1 is SGHDT and CDR2 is YYEEEE. The CDR3 consists of 15 residues. V lost 4 bases and J 6 bases, leaving 18 bases between the germline ends. Here the CDR3 reads CASSLRSGSRDTQYF. The CDR3, as DNA: TGTGCCAGCAGCCTGAGGTCGGGGTCGAGGGATACGCAGTATTTT.